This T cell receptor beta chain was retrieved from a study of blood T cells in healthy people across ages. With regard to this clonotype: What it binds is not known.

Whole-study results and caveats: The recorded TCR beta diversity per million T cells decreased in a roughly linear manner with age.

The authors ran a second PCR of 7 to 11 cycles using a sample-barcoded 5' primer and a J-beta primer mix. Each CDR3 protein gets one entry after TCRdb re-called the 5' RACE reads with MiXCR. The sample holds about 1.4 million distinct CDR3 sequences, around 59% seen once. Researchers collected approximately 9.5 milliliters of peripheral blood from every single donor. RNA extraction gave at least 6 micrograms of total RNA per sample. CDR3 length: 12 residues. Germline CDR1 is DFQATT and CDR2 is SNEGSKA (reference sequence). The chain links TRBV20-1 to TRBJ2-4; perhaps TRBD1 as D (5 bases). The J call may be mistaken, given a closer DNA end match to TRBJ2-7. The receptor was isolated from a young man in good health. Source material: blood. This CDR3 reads CSASRDRFEQYF. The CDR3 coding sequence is TGCAGTGCGTCCAGGGATCGATTCGAGCAGTACTTC.